Below, 32 T cell receptor beta chains from the same sample are listed, as sequenced in a study of post-analysis software for immune sequencing data. Findings of the study overall: Patients showed TRBV5-6, TRBV5-1 and TRBV20-1 among roughly 5 TRBV segments more frequent than in controls.

Incorporated into the TCR beta cDNA libraries were unique molecular identifiers, which served to reduce PCR and sequencing biases. MiXCR, run by TCRdb on the PCR reads, gives a single entry per CDR3 protein. The sample lists roughly 620,000 distinct CDR3 sequences, 44% occurring once. Their cognate antigens are unknown. The material sequenced was blood. All receptors come from a girl under 18 with multiple sclerosis.

The CDR3 DNA sequence: TGTGCCAGCAGCCACGCTGGTCCTTCCGGGGTCACTAACTATGGCTACACCTTC. Residues: CASSHAGPSGVTNYGYTF. This chain joins TRBV7-8 and TRBJ1-2; D gene unclear. CDR3 size: 18 residues. Germline CDR1 and CDR2: SGHVS and FQNEAQ. V lost 5 bases and J lost 0, with 22 bases in between.

This clonotype was seen a handful of times. This rearrangement joins TRBV7-9 to TRBJ2-3; D gene unclear. Deletions cut 5 bases from V and 7 bases from J, with 10 bases between. The CDR3 covers 12 residues. Per the germline V gene, CDR1 is SEHNR and CDR2 is FQNEAQ (reference sequence). The CDR3 spells CASSPTLYTQYF. Here the CDR3 DNA reads TGTGCCAGCAGCCCGACTCTCTATACGCAGTATTTT. The full variable domain, rest sourced from reference TRBV7-9 and TRBJ2-3, is DTGVSQNPRHKITKRGQNVTFRCDPISEHNRLYWYRQTLGQGPEFLTYFQNEAQLEKSRLLSDRFSAERPKGSFSTLEIQRTEQGDSAMYLCASSPTLYTQYFGPGTRLTVL.

This clonotype was seen at least ten times. V gene TRBV5-1 combines with J gene TRBJ2-3, with TRBD2 identical over 7 bases. Germline V lookup: CDR1 SGHRS, CDR2 YFSETQ. This CDR3 region has 15 residues. Trimming took 4 bases from V and 0 from J; bases not matched to a gene: 5. The CDR3 bases are TGCGCCAGCAGCCTCGTTAGCGGGAGCACAGATACGCAGTATTTT. Its translation: CASSLVSGSTDTQYF.

V gene TRBV28 combines with J gene TRBJ1-1, with D tentatively TRBD1 (6 bases). The CDR3 spans 16 residues. V lost 6 bases and J 0 bases, leaving 17 bases between the germline ends. The germline CDR1 and CDR2 sequences are MDHEN and SYDVKM. CDR3 sequence reads: CASSPRGSYMNTEAFF. The CDR3 nucleotides are TGTGCCAGCAGCCCGAGGGGGAGCTACATGAACACTGAAGCTTTCTTT.

This sequence joins TRBV7-2 and TRBJ2-7, with 8 bases that match TRBD1. The germline V gene encodes CDR1 SGHTA and CDR2 FQGNSA. Trimming removed 5 bases from V and 2 bases from J; junction bases left unmatched: 8. This CDR3 comprises 15 residues. The CDR3 DNA reads as TGTGCCAGCAGCCTAGGACAGGGTAGTACCTACGAGCAGTACTTC. It specifies CASSLGQGSTYEQYF.

V and J are TRBV5-1 and TRBJ1-1; a possible D gene is TRBD1 (5 bases). The CDR3 length is 13 residues. V dropped 3 bases and J dropped 4 bases, with 10 bases sitting between them. CDR1 and CDR2 (germline): SGHRS, YFSETQ. The CDR3 region has the DNA TGCGCCAGCAGCTCCCCCCAGGGCACTGAAGCTTTCTTT. Protein sequence: CASSSPQGTEAFF.

Comments on this clonotype: One junction end does not reproduce the germline sequence, and a read error may be involved. The V call is TRBV12-3 or TRBV12-4, the J call TRBJ2-5; 9 bases are shared with TRBD2. This CDR3 spans 16 amino acids. The CDR3 bases are TGTACCAGCAGTTTAGCCGGCGGGGGGGCCCTGGAGACCCAGTACTTC. Its translation is CTSSLAGGGALETQYF.

The rearrangement joins TRBV12-3 or TRBV12-4 to TRBJ1-3, with D unresolved. Trimming took 5 bases from V and 0 from J, leaving 2 bases between them. There are 12 residues in the CDR3. The CDR3 reads CASSPSGNTIYF. For the CDR3, the DNA is TGTGCCAGCAGTCCCTCTGGAAACACCATATATTTT.

V is TRBV6-5 and J is TRBJ1-1; tentative D call: TRBD1 (6 bases). V was cut by 6 bases and J by 4 bases, with 6 bases left in between. CDR3 size: 11 residues. The germline V gene encodes CDR1 MNHEY and CDR2 SVGAGI. The CDR3 loop is CASRQGTEAFF. The CDR3 coding sequence is TGTGCCAGCAGACAGGGCACTGAAGCTTTCTTT.

This rearrangement joins TRBV10-3 to TRBJ1-2, with D tentatively TRBD1 (5 bases). V lost 0 bases and J 4 bases, leaving 9 bases between the germline ends. The CDR3 extends over 14 amino acids. The V gene's germline CDR1 is ENHRY and CDR2 SYGVKD. The CDR3: CAISESGTVYGYTF. The CDR3 bases are TGTGCCATCAGTGAGTCTGGGACGGTCTATGGCTACACCTTC.

The chain carries TRBV12-3 or TRBV12-4 and TRBJ1-1, with D unclear. The CDR3 extends over 15 amino acids. V was clipped by 2 bases and J by 1 base, with 11 bases between them. DNA of the CDR3: TGTGCCAGCAGTTTAAGGGCAACCTGGAACACTGAAGCTTTCTTT. Residues: CASSLRATWNTEAFF.

Of note for this clonotype: The junction departs from the called germline gene at one end, perhaps through a read error. The V and J genes are TRBV7-9 and TRBJ2-7; TRBD2 matches 8 bases. The germline gives CDR1 SEHNR, CDR2 FQNEAQ (reference sequence). This CDR3 region has 11 residues. CDR3 residues: CASSIAGEQYF. Written as DNA, the CDR3 is TGTGCCAGCAGCATAGCGGGGGAGCAGTACTTC. The complete variable domain, with remaining parts taken from reference TRBV7-9 and TRBJ2-7, reads DTGVSQNPRHKITKRGQNVTFRCDPISEHNRLYWYRQTLGQGPEFLTYFQNEAQLEKSRLLSDRFSAERPKGSFSTLEIQRTEQGDSAMYLCASSIAGEQYFGPGTRLTVT.

The V and J genes are TRBV12-3 or TRBV12-4 and TRBJ1-1; D is undetermined. This CDR3 is built from 14 residues. Trimming took 5 bases from V and 2 from J, leaving 12 bases between them. The CDR3 region is CASSEQRKNTEAFF. The DNA for the CDR3 is TGTGCCAGCAGTGAACAGAGGAAAAACACTGAAGCTTTCTTT.

This clonotype appeared a single time. The chain employs TRBV6-4 and TRBJ1-1, with D unresolved. The CDR3 runs to 13 residues. CDR1 and CDR2 (germline): MRHNA, SNTAGT. Trimming pared 0 bases from V and 5 bases from J, leaving 7 bases between. CDR3 DNA sequence: TGTGCCAGCAGTGACTCTTTGGGTACTGAAGCTTTCTTT. Its translation: CASSDSLGTEAFF.

The CDR3 is CASSAGQGNYGYTF. DNA of the CDR3: TGTGCCAGCAGCGCCGGACAGGGGAACTATGGCTACACCTTC. The chain has TRBV5-5 and TRBJ1-2; 9 bases agree with TRBD1. Germline values: CDR1 SGHKS, CDR2 YYEKEE (reference sequence). CDR3 length: 14 residues. J lost 2 bases, V lost 4 bases, and 3 bases had no gene match.

The V call is TRBV10-3, the J call TRBJ2-7; a possible D gene is TRBD1 (6 bases). Per the germline V gene, CDR1 is ENHRY and CDR2 is SYGVKD. With 6 bases removed from V and 2 bases from J, the gap between germline ends came to 14 bases. The CDR3 has 14 amino acids. CDR3: CAIRLLTGAYEQYF. As DNA, the CDR3 is TGTGCCATCAGGTTGTTGACAGGAGCCTACGAGCAGTACTTC.

This clonotype was counted once. This chain uses TRBV12-3 or TRBV12-4 with TRBJ2-5, with 7 bases aligning to TRBD1. J gave up 4 bases and V 5 bases, and 4 bases lay outside the gene matches. This CDR3 region has 13 residues. CDR3 nucleotides: TGTGCCAGCAGTAAGGGACAGACAGAGACCCAGTACTTC. Its protein product is CASSKGQTETQYF.

The chain couples TRBV5-1 to TRBJ1-2; D perhaps matches TRBD1 (5 bases). The CDR3 totals 10 residues. Germline lookup yields CDR1 SGHRS and CDR2 YFSETQ. The DNA of the CDR3 is TGCGTCCTGAGAGGGGCGGGCTACACCTTC. This encodes CVLRGAGYTF.

This clonotype was seen a few times. The chain has TRBV12-3 or TRBV12-4 and TRBJ2-1; D is possibly TRBD2 (5 bases). The CDR3 length is 12 residues. Trimming took 8 bases from V and 8 from J, leaving 13 bases between them. The CDR3 reads CASGPRGYEQFF. Written as DNA, the CDR3 is TGTGCCAGCGGTCCCCGAGGGTATGAGCAGTTCTTC.

This clonotype was picked up many times. V gene TRBV12-3 or TRBV12-4 combines with J gene TRBJ2-1; no reliable D call. Trimming left V 8 bases short and J 10 bases short, with 18 bases between. This CDR3 has 13 residues. This CDR3 is CASSSAPWMEQFF. CDR3 DNA sequence: TGTGCCAGCTCTTCGGCTCCTTGGATGGAGCAGTTCTTC.

The J gene is TRBJ2-4, the V gene TRBV12-3 or TRBV12-4; 8 nucleotides match TRBD1. Trimming removed 3 bases from V and 13 bases from J; junction bases left unmatched: 14. The CDR3 is 15 amino acids. CDR3 in amino acids: CASSFRQGASGEQYF. In DNA, the CDR3 is TGTGCCAGCAGTTTCAGGCAGGGGGCGAGTGGTGAGCAGTACTTC.

This clonotype was seen more than once but under ten times. V and J are TRBV12-3 or TRBV12-4 and TRBJ2-5; D gene ambiguous. CDR3 length equals 13 residues. Trimming took off 6 bases at V and 4 bases at J, with 12 bases between the two ends. CDR3 in amino acids: CASSEWVAETQYF. The DNA for the CDR3 is TGTGCCAGCAGCGAATGGGTCGCAGAGACCCAGTACTTC.

The J gene is TRBJ2-7, the V gene TRBV4-1; TRBD1 matches 7 bases. CDR1 is MGHRA and CDR2 is YSYEKL in the germline V gene. This CDR3 contains 15 residues. With V trimmed by 0 bases and J by 2 bases, 4 bases remained unmatched. CDR3 nucleotides: TGCGCCAGCAGCCAAGACCCCACAGGGGCCTACGAGCAGTACTTC. Protein product: CASSQDPTGAYEQYF.

The chain combines TRBV2 with TRBJ2-7; TRBD2 might be the D (7 bases). Gene TRBJ2-5 matches the end of the DNA better, so the J call may be wrong. Germline V CDR1 and CDR2: SNHLY, FYNNEI. CDR3 length: 14 residues. Written as DNA, the CDR3 is TGTGCCAGCAAGGAGGGGGGGGGTTTGCAGACCCAGTACTTC. Translation: CASKEGGGLQTQYF.

V and J are TRBV5-1 and TRBJ1-3; the D gene is possibly TRBD1 (6 bases). Deletions cut 4 bases from V and 4 bases from J, with 15 bases between. CDR3 length: 15 residues. CDR1 SGHRS and CDR2 YFSETQ come from the germline V gene. The CDR3 region has the DNA TGCGCCAGCAGCCCGGCGGGGGGCTCAGGAAACACCATATATTTT. Residues: CASSPAGGSGNTIYF.

This chain connects TRBV12-3 or TRBV12-4 to TRBJ1-1; TRBD1 might be the D (5 bases). CDR3 length equals 13 residues. Trimming stripped 1 base from V and 7 bases from J, with 10 bases between. CDR3 in amino acids: CASSLGGGGEAFF. The CDR3 nucleotides are TGTGCCAGCAGTTTAGGGGGCGGGGGTGAAGCTTTCTTT.

V and J are TRBV5-5 and TRBJ1-1; the match to TRBD1 covers 9 bases. Looked up from germline, CDR1 is SGHKS and CDR2 is YYEKEE (reference sequence). This CDR3 region has 16 residues. The trim removed 0 bases at V and 1 base at J, leaving 4 bases unmatched. The CDR3 here is CASSLGDRVANTEAFF. CDR3 sequence (DNA): TGTGCCAGCAGCTTGGGGGACAGGGTGGCGAACACTGAAGCTTTCTTT.

This clonotype showed up just a few times. The chain combines TRBV11-3 with TRBJ2-3; TRBD1 agrees at 7 bases. Germline V gives CDR1 SGHNT, CDR2 YENEEA. The CDR3 extends over 15 amino acids. Germline trimming cut 5 bases from V and 4 bases from J; bases unmatched to any gene: 9. CDR3 sequence: CASSHRWTGPDTQYF. CDR3 coding DNA: TGTGCCAGCAGCCACAGGTGGACAGGTCCAGATACGCAGTATTTT. Full variable domain (outside the CDR3, taken from reference TRBV11-3 and TRBJ2-3): EAGVVQSPRYKIIEKKQPVAFWCNPISGHNTLYWYLQNLGQGPELLIRYENEEAVDDSQLPKDRFSAERLKGVDSTLKIQPAELGDSAVYLCASSHRWTGPDTQYFGPGTRLTVL.

V is TRBV5-1 and J is TRBJ2-7; D is uncertain. CDR3 size: 14 residues. V was cut by 7 bases and J by 1 base, with 15 bases left in between. Germline V CDR1 and CDR2: SGHRS, YFSETQ. The CDR3 region has the DNA TGCGCCAGCTCCCAGGACGGTCTATCCTACGAGCAGTACTTC. Translation gives CASSQDGLSYEQYF. Variable domain in full (rest from reference TRBV5-1 and TRBJ2-7): KAGVTQTPRYLIKTRGQQVTLSCSPISGHRSVSWYQQTPGQGLQFLFEYFSETQRNKGNFPGRFSGRQFSNSRSEMNVSTLELGDSALYLCASSQDGLSYEQYFGPGTRLTVT.

In this sample, this clonotype turned up a few times. The V and J genes are TRBV20-1 and TRBJ2-1; 14 nucleotides align to TRBD2. V was clipped by 5 bases and J by 6 bases; unmatched bases: 12. Germline V gene sequence: CDR1 DFQATT, CDR2 SNEGSKA (reference sequence). The CDR3 consists of 17 residues. The CDR3 nucleotides are TGCAGTGCTCCGCTGACTAGCGGGGGGGCCCTGGGCAATGAGCAGTTCTTC. Translating gives CSAPLTSGGALGNEQFF.

This rearrangement joins TRBV4-1 to TRBJ1-1; 7 nucleotides line up with TRBD1. V was pared by 4 bases and J by 5 bases, with 13 bases of the junction left unmatched. The CDR3 is made up of 16 amino acids. Germline CDR1 is MGHRA and CDR2 is YSYEKL. The CDR3 DNA sequence: TGCGCCAGCAGCCCCGGGGCGGGACAGCTAAATACTGAAGCTTTCTTT. Amino acids: CASSPGAGQLNTEAFF.

J is TRBJ2-7 and V is TRBV4-2; D is tentatively TRBD1 or TRBD2 (5 bases each). V gave up 0 bases and J gave up 5 bases, with 14 bases separating them. Germline-derived CDR1 and CDR2 are LGHNA and YNFKEQ. This CDR3 spans 15 amino acids. As DNA, the CDR3 is TGTGCCAGCAGCCAAGAGGGTAACGGGGCCGACGAGCAGTACTTC. This translates into CASSQEGNGADEQYF.